The 13 T cell receptor beta chains reported below all come from one sample, sequenced in a study of CD8 T cells in ankylosing spondylitis. MiXCR was run by TCRdb on the 5' RACE reads, yielding one entry per CDR3 protein. The sample has some 130,000 distinct CDR3 sequences; about a tenth are singletons. The sequencing sample was made of blood, either unsorted or a sorted T cell fraction (not recorded which). These receptors all stem from a male donor with ankylosing spondylitis or in good health (not recorded which).

The sample holds a few counts of this clonotype. The CDR3 is CSVETSIGEQFF. DNA for the CDR3: TGCAGCGTTGAGACTAGCATCGGTGAGCAGTTCTTC. This sequence joins TRBV29-1 and TRBJ2-1; the match to TRBD2 covers 7 bases. The CDR3 spans 12 residues. Germline CDR1 reads SQVTM; CDR2 reads ANQGSEA. J was trimmed by 9 bases and V by 3 bases; bases with no gene match: 5.

This clonotype has ten or more counts. The rearrangement joins TRBV6-5 to TRBJ2-7, with 11 bases fitting TRBD2. Germline V gene lookup returns CDR1 MNHEY and CDR2 SVGAGI. The CDR3 totals 14 residues. V shed 2 bases, J shed 7 bases, and the junction held 4 bases outside the gene matches. The CDR3 spells CASSYRSGRGEQYF. The CDR3, as DNA: TGTGCCAGCAGTTACCGTAGCGGGAGGGGAGAGCAGTACTTC.

In this sample, this clonotype turned up many times. The chain employs TRBV5-1 and TRBJ2-3; D not certain. Per the germline V gene, CDR1 is SGHRS and CDR2 is YFSETQ. CDR3 length: 14 amino acids. Trimming took 0 bases from V and 4 from J, leaving 9 bases between them. DNA for the CDR3: TGCGCCAGCAGCTTGGATAGTAGGGCAGATACGCAGTATTTT. Amino acid sequence: CASSLDSRADTQYF.

The gene calls are TRBV5-5 and TRBJ2-3, with D possibly TRBD1 on 7 matching bases. CDR1 is SGHKS and CDR2 is YYEKEE in the germline V gene (reference sequence). With 7 bases removed from V and 0 bases from J, the gap between germline ends came to 21 bases. The CDR3 spans 17 residues. DNA of the CDR3: TGTGCCAGCCGTCAAAGGCAGGGGGGATTGAGCACAGATACGCAGTATTTT. It yields the protein CASRQRQGGLSTDTQYF.

This clonotype was detected a few times. This chain uses TRBV20-1 with TRBJ1-2; D not certain. Germline loops: CDR1 DFQATT, CDR2 SNEGSKA (reference sequence). The CDR3 totals 14 residues. V lost 3 bases and J 4 bases, leaving 15 bases between the germline ends. CDR3 in amino acids: CSASPGRLAYGYTF. As DNA, the CDR3 is TGCAGTGCTAGCCCCGGGAGACTTGCCTATGGCTACACCTTC.

This clonotype was seen repeatedly, ten times or more. V gene TRBV3-1 combines with J gene TRBJ2-1; 7 positions match TRBD2. This CDR3 contains 18 residues. The trim removed 4 bases at V and 6 bases at J, leaving 18 bases unmatched. Germline-derived CDR1 and CDR2 are LGHDT and YNNKEL (reference sequence). This chain's CDR3 is CASSPKEGRWTRPNEQFF. The CDR3 DNA is TGTGCCAGCAGCCCAAAGGAAGGGAGATGGACTAGACCCAATGAGCAGTTCTTC.

This clonotype turned up a few times. J is TRBJ2-4 and V is TRBV5-6; D is tentatively TRBD1 or TRBD2 (5 bases each). Per the germline V gene, CDR1 is SGHDT and CDR2 is YYEEEE. CDR3 length: 14 residues. V lost 4 bases, J lost 1 base, and 9 bases lay in between. The CDR3 DNA reads TGTGCCAGCAGCCCTTGGGGGGCCAAAAACATTCAGTACTTC. Translating it yields CASSPWGAKNIQYF.

The chain is built from TRBV7-2 and TRBJ2-1; TRBD2 aligns across 16 bases. This CDR3 is 16 amino acids long. V lost 5 bases, J lost 10 bases, and 8 bases stayed unmatched. CDR1 is SGHTA and CDR2 is FQGNSA in the germline V gene. CDR3 sequence reads: CASSPMPGLAGGEQFF. The CDR3 bases are TGTGCCAGCAGCCCAATGCCGGGACTAGCGGGAGGGGAGCAGTTCTTC.

This clonotype has just a few counts. This chain connects TRBV5-1 to TRBJ1-1; the D gene is possibly TRBD1 (6 bases). Looked up from germline, CDR1 is SGHRS and CDR2 is YFSETQ. Trimming took off 5 bases at V and 3 bases at J, with 14 bases between the two ends. There are 14 residues in the CDR3. The CDR3 spells CASSSLGADTEAFF. CDR3 coding DNA: TGCGCCAGCAGTTCTTTGGGGGCGGACACTGAAGCTTTCTTT.

The gene calls are TRBV20-1 and TRBJ1-5; 10 positions match TRBD1. Germline CDR1 and CDR2: DFQATT and SNEGSKA (reference sequence). The CDR3 spans 18 residues. Losses at the gene ends were 5 bases for V and 3 bases for J; bases not matched to a gene: 16. For the CDR3, the DNA is TGCAGTGCTCCAGGGGGACAGGGGAGGTTTAGGTCCAATCAGCCCCAGCATTTT. Translation: CSAPGGQGRFRSNQPQHF.

In this sample, this clonotype turned up many times. V gene TRBV6-2 or TRBV6-3 combines with J gene TRBJ1-5, with no clear D. The germline CDR1 and CDR2 sequences are MNHEY and SVGEGT. Between the trimmed V and J ends, which lost 2 bases and 4 bases, there was a span of 6 bases. This CDR3 comprises 13 residues. CDR3 in DNA: TGTGCCAGCAGTTACGACGGAAATCAGCCCCAGCATTTT. It is translated as CASSYDGNQPQHF.

This clonotype was counted between two and nine times. This chain links TRBV7-8 with TRBJ2-3; the D call may be TRBD1 or TRBD2 (5 bases each). The V and J ends lost 4 bases and 2 bases respectively, with 10 bases between them. This CDR3 region has 14 residues. CDR1 SGHVS and CDR2 FQNEAQ come from the germline V gene. CDR3 bases: TGTGCCAGCAGCTGGGACGGGTCCACAGATACGCAGTATTTT. Residues: CASSWDGSTDTQYF.

V is TRBV20-1 and J is TRBJ2-1; the match to TRBD2 covers 13 bases. The CDR3 has 20 residues. With 3 bases clipped from V and 0 bases from J, the junction kept 14 bases outside the gene matches. Germline V gene sequence: CDR1 DFQATT, CDR2 SNEGSKA (reference sequence). CDR3 region: CSARRGVGTSGMSSYNEQFF. The CDR3 nucleotides read TGCAGTGCTAGGAGGGGGGTAGGGACTAGCGGGATGAGCTCCTACAATGAGCAGTTCTTC.